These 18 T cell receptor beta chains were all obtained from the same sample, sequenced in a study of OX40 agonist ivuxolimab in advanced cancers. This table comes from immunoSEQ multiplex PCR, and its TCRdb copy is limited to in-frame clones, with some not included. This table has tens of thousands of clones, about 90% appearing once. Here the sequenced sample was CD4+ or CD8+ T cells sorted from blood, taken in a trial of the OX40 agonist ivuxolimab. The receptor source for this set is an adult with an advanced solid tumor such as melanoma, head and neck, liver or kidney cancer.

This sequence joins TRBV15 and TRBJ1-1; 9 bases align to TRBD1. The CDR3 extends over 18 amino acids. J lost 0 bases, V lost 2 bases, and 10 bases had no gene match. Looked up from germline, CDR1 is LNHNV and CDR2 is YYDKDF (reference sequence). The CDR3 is CATSRHAGTGPMNTEAFF. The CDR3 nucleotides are TGTGCCACCAGCAGACACGCCGGGACAGGGCCTATGAACACTGAAGCTTTCTTT.

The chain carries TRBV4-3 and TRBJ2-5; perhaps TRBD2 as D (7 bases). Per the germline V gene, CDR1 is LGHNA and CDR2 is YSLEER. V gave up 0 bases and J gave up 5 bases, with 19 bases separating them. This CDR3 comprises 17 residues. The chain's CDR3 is CASSQDYRGASLETQYF. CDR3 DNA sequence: TGCGCCAGCAGCCAAGACTATCGGGGGGCCTCACTCGAGACCCAGTACTTC.

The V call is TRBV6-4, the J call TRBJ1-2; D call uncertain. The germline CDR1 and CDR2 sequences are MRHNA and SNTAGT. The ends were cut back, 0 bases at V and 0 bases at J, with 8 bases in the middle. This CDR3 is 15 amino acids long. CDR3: CASSDSTAPNYGYTF. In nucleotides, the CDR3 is TGTGCCAGCAGTGACTCTACAGCTCCTAACTATGGCTACACCTTC.

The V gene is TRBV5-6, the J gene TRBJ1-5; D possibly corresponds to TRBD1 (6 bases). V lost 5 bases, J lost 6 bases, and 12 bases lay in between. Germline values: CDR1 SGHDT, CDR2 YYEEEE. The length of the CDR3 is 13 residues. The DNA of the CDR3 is TGTGCCAGCAGTCGCCAGGGGAGTCAGCCCCAGCATTTT. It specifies CASSRQGSQPQHF.

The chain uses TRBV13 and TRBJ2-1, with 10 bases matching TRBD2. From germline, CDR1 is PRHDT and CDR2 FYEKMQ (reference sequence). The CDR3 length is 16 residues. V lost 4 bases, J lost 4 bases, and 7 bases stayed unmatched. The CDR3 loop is CASSSVSGGVYNEQFF. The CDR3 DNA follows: TGTGCCAGCAGCTCAGTCAGCGGGGGGGTATACAATGAGCAGTTCTTC.

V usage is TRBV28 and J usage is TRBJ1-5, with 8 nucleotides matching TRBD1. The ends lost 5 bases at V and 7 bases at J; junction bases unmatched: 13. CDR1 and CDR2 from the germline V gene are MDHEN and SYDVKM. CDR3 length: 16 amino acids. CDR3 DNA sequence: TGTGCCAGCAGTCCTCAAGGACAGGGCCGTTGGCAGCCCCAGCATTTT. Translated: CASSPQGQGRWQPQHF.

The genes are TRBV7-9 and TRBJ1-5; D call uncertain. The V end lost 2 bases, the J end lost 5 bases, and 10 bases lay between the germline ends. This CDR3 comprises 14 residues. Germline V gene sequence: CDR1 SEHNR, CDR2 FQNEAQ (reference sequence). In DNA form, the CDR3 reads TGTGCCAGCAGCTTAAATACGGGAGATCAGCCCCAGCATTTT. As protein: CASSLNTGDQPQHF.

The DNA for the CDR3 is TGCGCCAGCAGCTACATGGGGACAGACAATGAGCAGTTCTTC. It specifies CASSYMGTDNEQFF. The rearrangement uses TRBV4-1 and TRBJ2-1, with 7 positions matching TRBD1. After removal of 5 bases from V and 5 bases from J, the junction contained 6 bases not matched to a gene. The germline V gene encodes CDR1 MGHRA and CDR2 YSYEKL. The CDR3 loop spans 14 amino acids.

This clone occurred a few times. The CDR3: CASSSPMTEAFF. In DNA form, the CDR3 reads TGTGCCAGCAGTTCCCCAATGACTGAAGCTTTCTTT. The chain recombines TRBV27 with TRBJ1-1; D not certain. Germline assignment: CDR1 MNHEY and CDR2 SMNVEV (reference sequence). The V end lost 4 bases, the J end lost 5 bases, and 8 bases lay between the germline ends. The CDR3 extends over 12 amino acids.

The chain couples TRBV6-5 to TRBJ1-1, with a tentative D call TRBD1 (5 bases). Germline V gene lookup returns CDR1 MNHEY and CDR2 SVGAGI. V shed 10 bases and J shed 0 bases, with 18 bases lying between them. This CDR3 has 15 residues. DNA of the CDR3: TGTGCCACGCAGAGGGAGGGACGGATGAACACTGAAGCTTTCTTT. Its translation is CATQREGRMNTEAFF.

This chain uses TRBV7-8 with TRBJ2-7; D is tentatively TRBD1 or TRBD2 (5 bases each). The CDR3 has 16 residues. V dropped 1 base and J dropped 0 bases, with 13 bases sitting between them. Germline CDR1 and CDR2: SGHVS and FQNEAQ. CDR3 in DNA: TGTGCCAGCAGCTTAGAACCGGGACCGAGCTCCTACGAGCAGTACTTC. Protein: CASSLEPGPSSYEQYF.

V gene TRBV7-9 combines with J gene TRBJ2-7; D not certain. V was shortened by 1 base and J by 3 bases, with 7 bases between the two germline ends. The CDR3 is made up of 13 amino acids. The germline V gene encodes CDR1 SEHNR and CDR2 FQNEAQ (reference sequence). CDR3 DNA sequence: TGTGCCAGCAGCTTAGGGGGAAACTACGAGCAGTACTTC. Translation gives CASSLGGNYEQYF.

The CDR3 nucleotides read TGTGCCAGCAGCCCCTTGTTTTCCAAACACTACGAGCAGTACTTC. It translates to CASSPLFSKHYEQYF. The V gene is TRBV11-2, the J gene TRBJ2-7; no clear D gene. Trimming took off 5 bases at V and 3 bases at J, with 17 bases between the two ends. The CDR3 is 15 amino acids. Germline V gives CDR1 SGHAT, CDR2 FQNNGV.

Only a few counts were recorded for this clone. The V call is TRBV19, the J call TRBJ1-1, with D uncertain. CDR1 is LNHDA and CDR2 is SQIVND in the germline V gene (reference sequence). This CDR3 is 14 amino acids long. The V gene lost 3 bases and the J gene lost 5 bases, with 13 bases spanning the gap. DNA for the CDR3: TGTGCCAGTAGTATCTCAGCCCCGGGGACTGAAGCTTTCTTT. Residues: CASSISAPGTEAFF.

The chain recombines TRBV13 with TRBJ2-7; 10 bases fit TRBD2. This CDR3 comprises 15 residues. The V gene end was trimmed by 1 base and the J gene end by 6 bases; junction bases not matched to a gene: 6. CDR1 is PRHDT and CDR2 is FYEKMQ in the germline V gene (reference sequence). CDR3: CASSLASGGPPEQYF. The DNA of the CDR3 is TGTGCCAGCAGCTTAGCTAGCGGGGGCCCGCCCGAGCAGTACTTC.

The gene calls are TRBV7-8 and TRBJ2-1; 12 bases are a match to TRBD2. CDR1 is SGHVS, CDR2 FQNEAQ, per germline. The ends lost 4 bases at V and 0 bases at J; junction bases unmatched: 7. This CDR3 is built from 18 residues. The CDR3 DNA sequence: TGTGCCAGCAGCTCCCGACTAGCGGGGGCCCCCTCCTACAATGAGCAGTTCTTC. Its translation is CASSSRLAGAPSYNEQFF.

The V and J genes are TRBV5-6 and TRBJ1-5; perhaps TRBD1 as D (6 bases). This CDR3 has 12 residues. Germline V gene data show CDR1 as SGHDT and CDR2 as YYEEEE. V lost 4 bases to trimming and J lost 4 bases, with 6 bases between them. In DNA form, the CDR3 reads TGTGCCAGCAGCCAGGGGAATCAGCCCCAGCATTTT. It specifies CASSQGNQPQHF.

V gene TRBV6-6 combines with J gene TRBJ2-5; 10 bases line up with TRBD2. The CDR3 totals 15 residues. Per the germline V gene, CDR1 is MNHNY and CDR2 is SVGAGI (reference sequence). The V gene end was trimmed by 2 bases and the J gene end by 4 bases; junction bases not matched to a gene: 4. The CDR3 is CASSYPGLARETQYF. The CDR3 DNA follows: TGTGCCAGCAGTTACCCGGGACTAGCGCGAGAGACCCAGTACTTC.